This paragraph covers one TCR beta chain sequence. Antigen unknown. The sample is drawn from a study of OX40 agonist ivuxolimab in advanced cancers. Study at large: Participants averaged approximately 60 years of age (range 23 to 79) and were around 83% male. Partial responses occurred in three patients (one hepatocellular carcinoma, two cutaneous melanoma). Study-level findings and limits: Dosing at 0.1 to 3.0 mg/kg was accompanied by clonal expansion of CD4+ and CD8+ blood T cells by week 6.

In germline, CDR1 is SGHTA, CDR2 FQGTGA. The CDR3 loop spans 15 amino acids. Trimming left V 0 bases short and J 0 bases short, with 8 bases between. Using immunoSEQ multiplex PCR, the repertoire was profiled, and TCRdb retains in-frame clones only, with some absent. Among tens of thousands of clones, 65% to 90% were seen once, and the ten largest hold 0.85% to 0.95%. The rearrangement links TRBV7-3 to TRBJ2-5; tentative D call: TRBD2 (6 bases). Sample: CD4+ or CD8+ T cells sorted from blood, taken in a trial of the OX40 agonist ivuxolimab. This sequence originates from an adult with an advanced solid tumor such as melanoma, head and neck, liver or kidney cancer. In DNA form, the CDR3 reads TGTGCCAGCAGCTTAACTAGCGGTAACCAAGAGACCCAGTACTTC. Translation gives CASSLTSGNQETQYF. Filled out from reference TRBV7-3 and TRBJ2-5, the complete variable domain reads GAGVSQTPSNKVTEKGKYVELRCDPISGHTALYWYRQSLGQGPEFLIYFQGTGAADDSGLPNDRFFAVRPEGSVSTLKIQRTERGDSAVYLCASSLTSGNQETQYFGPGTRLLVL.